These T cell receptor beta chains were read from a single sample in a study of response to subunit inactivated influenza vaccine. A single record per CDR3 protein comes from TCRdb applying MiXCR to the RT-PCR reads. In the table there are fewer than 600,000 distinct CDR3 sequences, 6.5% to 8% of which are singletons. Sequences were derived from PBMCs from blood, sampled about 23 months after vaccination. The receptors were sampled from a man aged 45 to 70 who received an inactivated influenza vaccine. Both conserved end residues are part of each CDR3. D genes are given only for firm matches. The size field is filled for only some rows; it gives once, few, many or a size class.

TRBV7-2	TRBJ2-2	NA	few	TGTGCCAGCAGCGCCTCTGCGGCGCGTGGCACCGGGGAGCTGTTTTTT	CASSASAARGTGELFF
TRBV28	TRBJ2-7	NA	few	TGTGCCAGCAGTTTAGGCCCGCGAGGGGCCTACGAGCAGTACTTC	CASSLGPRGAYEQYF
TRBV5-1	TRBJ1-4	NA	NA	TGCGCCAGCAGCTTCGGGAGGTCGGGCGAAAAACTGTTTTTT	CASSFGRSGEKLFF
TRBV11-1	TRBJ2-1	NA	few	TGTGCCAGCAGCTTAGACCGAAGCGGGCAGTTCTTC	CASSLDRSGQFF
TRBV4-3	TRBJ1-1	NA	many	TGCGCCAGCAGCCAAGTGGGGTGGGTCACTGAAGCTTTCTTT	CASSQVGWVTEAFF
TRBV6-1	TRBJ2-7	NA	many	TGTGCCAGCAGTGTTGTCGGATCCTACGAGCAGTACTTC	CASSVVGSYEQYF
TRBV5-1	TRBJ2-1	NA	NA	TGCGCCAGCAGCTTCGAGTATGGACCGTACAATGAGCAGTTCTTC	CASSFEYGPYNEQFF
TRBV5-1	TRBJ2-2	NA	many	TGCGCCAGCAGCTTGCTGATTTCACCCACCGGGGAGCTGTTTTTT	CASSLLISPTGELFF
TRBV6-1	TRBJ2-2	NA	NA	TGTGCCAGCAGGTTCGGGACGGCCTCCCCCGGGGAGCTGTTTTTT	CASRFGTASPGELFF
TRBV7-2	TRBJ2-5	NA	many	TGTGCCAGCAGCTTTGCGGGACAAGAGACCCAGTACTTC	CASSFAGQETQYF
TRBV11-2	TRBJ2-1	TRBD2	NA	TGTGCCAGCAGCCAGTGGACTAGCGGGGGGATCCCCTCCTACAATGAGCAGTTCTTC	CASSQWTSGGIPSYNEQFF
TRBV7-2	TRBJ2-5	NA	few	TGTGCCAGCAGCCCCCTACGGTCTTTCGGGGAGACCCAGTACTTC	CASSPLRSFGETQYF
TRBV10-3	TRBJ2-1	TRBD1	many	TGTGCCATCAGTGACCCGGACAGGGGGACTACCAATGAGCAGTTCTTC	CAISDPDRGTTNEQFF
TRBV20-1	TRBJ1-1	TRBD1	many	TGCAGTGCTAGAGGGACAGGGAACACTGAAGCTTTCTTT	CSARGTGNTEAFF
TRBV12-3/TRBV12-4	TRBJ2-3	NA	many	TGTGCCAGCAGTTTAAACACTTACACAGATACGCAGTATTTT	CASSLNTYTDTQYF
TRBV10-3	TRBJ2-5	TRBD1	many	TGTGCCATCAGTGAGGGACAGGGGAGGATCAAGACCCAGTACTTC	CAISEGQGRIKTQYF
TRBV28	TRBJ1-6	TRBD1	few	TGTGCCTCTTTGGACAGGGGTTCCCCCCTCCACTTT	CASLDRGSPLHF
TRBV7-6	TRBJ2-3	TRBD2	many	TGTGCCAGCAGCCCCCTCCGGGGGGGCCCAGATACGCAGTATTTT	CASSPLRGGPDTQYF
TRBV20-1	TRBJ2-7	NA	few	TGCAGTGCCCTGGTAGCAGGGCACGAGCAGTACTTC	CSALVAGHEQYF
TRBV20-1	TRBJ2-1	TRBD2	few	TGCAGTGCTGACAGCGGGAGGGAACTCAATGAGCAGTTCTTC	CSADSGRELNEQFF
TRBV20-1	TRBJ1-2	TRBD1	many	TGCAGTGCTAGGACAGGGATTCAATATGGCTACACCTTC	CSARTGIQYGYTF
TRBV7-9	TRBJ1-1	NA	few	TGTGCCAGCAGCCCGCCGACAGGACGGAACACTGAAGCTTTCTTT	CASSPPTGRNTEAFF
TRBV7-9	TRBJ2-7	TRBD2	few	TGTGCCAGCAGCTTAAGCGGGAGGGGCAGGGACGAGCAGTACTTC	CASSLSGRGRDEQYF